The next 6 T cell receptor beta chains were all read from a single sample in a study of blood T cell repertoires in COVID-19. TCRdb's table, derived via immunoSEQ multiplex PCR, lists solely in-frame clones and lacks some. Of 200,000 to 300,000 clones in the sample, around nine tenths were seen once. The specimen sequenced was peripheral blood. These receptors were collected from a woman aged 40 to 50 who had recovered from COVID-19.

In this sample, this clone turned up a few times. Here the CDR3 reads CASRRGSSYNEQFF. Here the CDR3 DNA reads TGTGCCAGCAGGCGAGGGAGCTCCTACAATGAGCAGTTCTTC. The V and J genes are TRBV6-5 and TRBJ2-1, with D possibly being TRBD2 (5 bases). The V end lost 6 bases, the J end lost 0 bases, and 9 bases lay between the germline ends. CDR3 length equals 14 residues. CDR1 and CDR2 (germline): MNHEY, SVGAGI.

This clone was observed once. The CDR3 loop is CASSGLAGPNTGELFF. The CDR3 DNA is TGCGCCAGCAGCGGGCTAGCGGGACCGAACACCGGGGAGCTGTTTTTT. J is TRBJ2-2 and V is TRBV5-1; 9 positions match TRBD2. The germline V gene encodes CDR1 SGHRS and CDR2 YFSETQ. There are 16 residues in the CDR3. V dropped 4 bases and J dropped 0; count of bases not matched to a gene: 4.

V gene TRBV6-2 or TRBV6-3 combines with J gene TRBJ2-1, with 7 nucleotides matching TRBD2. CDR3 size: 16 residues. Per germline, CDR1 MNHEY and CDR2 SVGEGT. Trimming cost V 6 bases and J 5 bases; bases outside gene matches: 13. CDR3 DNA sequence: TGTGCCAGCAGCGACCCCAGCGGACTAGGGCACAATGAGCAGTTCTTC. This gives the protein CASSDPSGLGHNEQFF.

The CDR3 is CATSDSTGGTGLGPQHF. DNA for the CDR3: TGTGCCACCAGTGATTCAACTGGAGGGACAGGGCTTGGCCCCCAGCATTTT. The rearrangement joins TRBV24-1 to TRBJ1-5; 9 bases align to TRBD1. The V and J ends lost 2 bases and 10 bases, in that order; junction bases with no gene match: 14. The CDR3 consists of 17 residues. CDR1 and CDR2 (germline): KGHDR, SFDVKD.

The V gene is TRBV15, the J gene TRBJ1-2, with a tentative D call TRBD1 (6 bases). From germline, CDR1 is LNHNV and CDR2 YYDKDF (reference sequence). V was cut by 0 bases and J by 4 bases, with 18 bases left in between. The CDR3 is 17 amino acids. For the CDR3, the DNA is TGTGCCACCAGCAGAGATGGGGGCAGGATAGTGGGCTATGGCTACACCTTC. This gives the protein CATSRDGGRIVGYGYTF.

The rearrangement links TRBV5-5 to TRBJ2-7, with 7 bases identical to TRBD1. Germline assignment: CDR1 SGHKS and CDR2 YYEKEE (reference sequence). This CDR3 comprises 14 residues. V dropped 2 bases and J dropped 0; count of bases not matched to a gene: 2. For the CDR3, the DNA is TGTGCCAGCAGCTTTGGGGACAGCTCCTACGAGCAGTACGTC. Encoded protein: CASSFGDSSYEQYV.